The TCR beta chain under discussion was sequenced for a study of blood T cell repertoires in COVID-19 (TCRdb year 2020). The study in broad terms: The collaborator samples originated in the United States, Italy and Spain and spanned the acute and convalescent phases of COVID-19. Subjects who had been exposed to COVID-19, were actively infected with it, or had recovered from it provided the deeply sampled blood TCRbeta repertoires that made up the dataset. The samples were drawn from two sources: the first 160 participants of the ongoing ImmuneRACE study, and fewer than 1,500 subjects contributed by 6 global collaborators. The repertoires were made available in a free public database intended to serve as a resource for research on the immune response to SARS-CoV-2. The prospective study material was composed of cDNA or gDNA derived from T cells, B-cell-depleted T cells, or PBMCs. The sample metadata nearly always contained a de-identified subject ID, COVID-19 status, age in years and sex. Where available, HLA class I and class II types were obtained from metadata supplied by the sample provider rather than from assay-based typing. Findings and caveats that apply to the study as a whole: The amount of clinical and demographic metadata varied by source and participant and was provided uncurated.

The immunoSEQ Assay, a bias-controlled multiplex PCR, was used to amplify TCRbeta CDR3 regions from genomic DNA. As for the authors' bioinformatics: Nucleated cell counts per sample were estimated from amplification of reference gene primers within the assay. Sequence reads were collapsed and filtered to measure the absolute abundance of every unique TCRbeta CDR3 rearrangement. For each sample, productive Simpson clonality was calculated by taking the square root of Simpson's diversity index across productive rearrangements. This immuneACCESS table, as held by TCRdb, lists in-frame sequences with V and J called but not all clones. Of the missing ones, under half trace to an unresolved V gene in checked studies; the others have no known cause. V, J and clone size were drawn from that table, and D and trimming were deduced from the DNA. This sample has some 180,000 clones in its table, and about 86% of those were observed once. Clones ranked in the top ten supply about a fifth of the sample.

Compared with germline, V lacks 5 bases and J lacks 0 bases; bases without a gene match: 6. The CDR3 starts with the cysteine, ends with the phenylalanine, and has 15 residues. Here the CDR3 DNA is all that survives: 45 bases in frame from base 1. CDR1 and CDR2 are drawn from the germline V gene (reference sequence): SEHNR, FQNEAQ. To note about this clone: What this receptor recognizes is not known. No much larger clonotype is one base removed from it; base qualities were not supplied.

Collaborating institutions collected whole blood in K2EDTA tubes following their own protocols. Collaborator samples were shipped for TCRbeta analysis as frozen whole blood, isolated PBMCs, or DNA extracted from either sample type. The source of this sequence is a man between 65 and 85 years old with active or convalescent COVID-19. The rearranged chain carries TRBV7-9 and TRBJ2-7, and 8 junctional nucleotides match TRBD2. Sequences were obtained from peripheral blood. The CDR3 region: CASSVLAEGSYEQYF. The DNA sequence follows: TGTGCCAGCAGCGTACTAGCGGAAGGCTCCTACGAGCAGTACTTC.